This T cell receptor (beta chain) was obtained from a study of T cell repertoires in cytomegalovirus infection. Study overall: Public TCR beta signature analysis indicated the presence of both CMV infection and matching HLA type. Study-wide results and caveats: Ex vivo responses were dominated by HLA-C-restricted CMV-specific TCR beta clonotypes.

One entry per CDR3 protein results from TCRdb running MiXCR on the reads. The profile shows roughly 180,000 distinct CDR3 sequences, less than 25% of them singletons. Of note for this clonotype: Its antigen is undetermined.

The sequencing used CD8+ T cells from cultured PBMCs, collected from culture after CMV antigen stimulation. The sequence derives from a human donor in good health (CMV status not recorded). Some clones in this sample may be carry-over from other donors' samples.

The CDR3 region has the DNA TGTGCCAGCAGGTATGGGAACACTGAAGCTTTCTTT. Protein product: CASRYGNTEAFF. The V gene is TRBV6-2 or TRBV6-3, the J gene TRBJ1-1; unclear D gene. From germline, CDR1 is MNHEY and CDR2 SVGEGT. The CDR3 is 12 amino acids. V was cut by 6 bases and J by 1 base, with 6 bases left in between.